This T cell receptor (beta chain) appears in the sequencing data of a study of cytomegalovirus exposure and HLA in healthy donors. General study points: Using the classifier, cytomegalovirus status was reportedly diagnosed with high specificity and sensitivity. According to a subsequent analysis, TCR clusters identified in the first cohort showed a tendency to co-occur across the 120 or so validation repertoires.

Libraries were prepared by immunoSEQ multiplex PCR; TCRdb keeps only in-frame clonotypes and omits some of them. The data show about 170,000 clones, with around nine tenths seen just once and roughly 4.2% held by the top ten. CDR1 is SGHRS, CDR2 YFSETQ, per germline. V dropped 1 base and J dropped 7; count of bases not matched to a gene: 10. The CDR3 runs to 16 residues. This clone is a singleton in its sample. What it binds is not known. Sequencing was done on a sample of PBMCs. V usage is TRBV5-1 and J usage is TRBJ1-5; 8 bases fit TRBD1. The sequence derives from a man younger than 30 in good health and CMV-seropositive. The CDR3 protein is CASSLNGQGGHQPQHF. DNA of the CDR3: TGCGCCAGCAGCTTGAATGGACAGGGAGGGCACCAGCCCCAGCATTTT.